A single sample is the source of the 32 T cell receptor beta chains below, sequenced in a study of Graves' ophthalmopathy and Graves' hyperthyroidism. Investigators amplified TCR beta CDR3 regions from RNA transcripts. Scientists carried out first-round RT-PCR using HTBI primers and then a second-round multiplex PCR. TCRdb re-derived calls from the multiplex PCR reads in MiXCR, one entry per CDR3 protein. Of roughly 380,000 distinct CDR3 sequences in the sample, roughly 14% were seen once. Sequencing was performed on peripheral blood. These receptors all come from a woman aged 18-29 years with stable Graves' hyperthyroidism.

This clonotype has more than one count but fewer than ten. The chain has TRBV10-2 and TRBJ2-2; TRBD2 might be the D (6 bases). The V end was cut by 4 bases, the J end by 1 base, with 13 bases between. The length of the CDR3 is 16 residues. Germline V CDR1 and CDR2: WSHSY, SAAADI. The CDR3 bases are TGCGCCAGCAGTGTCGTTGGAGGGTGGAACACCGGGGAGCTGTTTTTT. Encoded protein: CASSVVGGWNTGELFF.

The rearrangement links TRBV11-1 to TRBJ1-1; a possible D gene is TRBD1 (5 bases). CDR1 and CDR2 from the germline V gene are SGHAT and FQDESV (reference sequence). V dropped 2 bases and J dropped 1 base, with 17 bases sitting between them. CDR3 size: 17 residues. Here the CDR3 reads CASSLLTRGKGNTEAFF. The DNA of the CDR3 is TGTGCCAGCAGCTTATTGACAAGGGGCAAAGGGAACACTGAAGCTTTCTTT.

This clonotype was detected ten times or more. The chain recombines TRBV12-3 or TRBV12-4 with TRBJ1-1, with TRBD1 identical over 8 bases. Losses at the gene ends were 7 bases for V and 3 bases for J; bases not matched to a gene: 4. The CDR3 is 13 residues long. CDR3 protein: CASTTRGHTEAFF. DNA of the CDR3: TGTGCCAGCACGACCAGGGGGCACACTGAAGCTTTCTTT.

This clonotype was observed at least ten times. The genes are TRBV11-2 and TRBJ2-5; 15 nucleotides match TRBD2. This CDR3 is 17 amino acids long. Germline V gives CDR1 SGHAT, CDR2 FQNNGV. J lost 2 bases, V lost 5 bases, and 6 bases had no gene match. The CDR3 loop is CASSKGTSGGPQETQYF. In nucleotides, the CDR3 is TGTGCCAGCAGCAAAGGGACTAGCGGGGGGCCTCAAGAGACCCAGTACTTC. Filled out from reference TRBV11-2 and TRBJ2-5, the complete variable domain reads EAGVAQSPRYKIIEKRQSVAFWCNPISGHATLYWYQQILGQGPKLLIQFQNNGVVDDSQLPKDRFSAERLKGVDSTLKIQPAKLEDSAVYLCASSKGTSGGPQETQYFGPGTRLLVL.

This clonotype was counted ten times or more. This chain uses TRBV10-3 with TRBJ1-2, with TRBD1 matching over 10 bases. Germline V gene sequence: CDR1 ENHRY, CDR2 SYGVKD. V trimming: 1 base; J trimming: 2 bases; junction bases outside the gene matches: 1. This CDR3 contains 15 residues. In DNA, the CDR3 is TGTGCCATCAGTGAGTTGGGACAGGGGAACTATGGCTACACCTTC. It codes for CAISELGQGNYGYTF.

This clonotype has at least ten counts. The chain employs TRBV7-2 and TRBJ2-7; D is uncertain. The V and J ends lost 1 base and 1 base respectively, with 11 bases between them. The CDR3 runs 15 residues. Germline V gives CDR1 SGHTA, CDR2 FQGNSA. CDR3 DNA sequence: TGTGCCAGCAGCTTAGTTGCCCGCAGATCCTACGAGCAGTACTTC. It translates to CASSLVARRSYEQYF.

Many counts were recorded for this clonotype. This chain connects TRBV6-4 to TRBJ1-2; no firm D call. The CDR3 consists of 14 residues. Trimming removed 3 bases at V and 8 bases at J, with 16 bases between. The V gene's germline CDR1 is MRHNA and CDR2 SNTAGT. CDR3 in amino acids: CASSEVGAEGGYTF. The CDR3 nucleotides are TGTGCCAGCAGTGAGGTGGGCGCCGAAGGAGGCTACACCTTC.

The chain employs TRBV5-1 and TRBJ2-5, with TRBD1 identical over 9 bases. V was pared by 4 bases and J by 6 bases, with 10 bases of the junction left unmatched. Germline V gene sequence: CDR1 SGHRS, CDR2 YFSETQ. The CDR3 spans 15 residues. The CDR3 sequence is CASSQDRGRGQTQYF. CDR3 bases: TGCGCCAGCAGCCAGGACAGGGGAAGGGGGCAGACCCAGTACTTC.

This clonotype was recorded many times. The rearrangement uses TRBV7-2 and TRBJ2-7, with D possibly TRBD1 on 6 matching bases. V lost 4 bases to trimming and J lost 1 base, with 17 bases between them. The length of the CDR3 is 16 residues. Germline V lookup: CDR1 SGHTA, CDR2 FQGNSA. The CDR3 reads CASSSWPRGASYEQYF. The CDR3 DNA reads TGTGCCAGCAGCTCCTGGCCCAGGGGCGCTTCCTACGAGCAGTACTTC.

Remarks on this clonotype: At one end, the junction sequence differs from germline, possibly due to a read error. The genes are TRBV12-3 or TRBV12-4 and TRBJ1-1; D is possibly TRBD1 (5 bases). This CDR3 region has 16 residues. CDR3 bases: TGTGCCAGCGGTTTGAGAGGGACCAGGATGAACACTGAAGCTTTCTTT. Its protein product is CASGLRGTRMNTEAFF.

As to this clonotype: Its ends do not fully match the called genes, so a read error is possible. The genes are TRBV12-3 or TRBV12-4 and TRBJ1-2, with D tentatively TRBD1 (5 bases). CDR3 length: 14 amino acids. This chain's CDR3 is CASRPGRHNYGYTF. The CDR3 DNA sequence: TGTGCCAGCAGACCGGGACGGCATAACTATGGTTACACCTTC.

Many counts were recorded for this clonotype. This rearrangement joins TRBV29-1 to TRBJ1-2, with D tentatively TRBD1 (5 bases). Germline V gene lookup returns CDR1 SQVTM and CDR2 ANQGSEA. Trimming took off 0 bases at V and 6 bases at J, with 8 bases between the two ends. There are 12 residues in the CDR3. The CDR3 loop is CSVEDEGNGYTF. The CDR3, as DNA: TGCAGCGTTGAAGATGAGGGGAATGGCTACACCTTC.

About this clonotype: A read error may account for a junction end that differs from germline. V and J are TRBV6-2 or TRBV6-3 and TRBJ1-5; no firm D call. Per the germline V gene, CDR1 is MNHEY and CDR2 is SVGEGT. The CDR3 extends over 16 amino acids. CDR3 DNA: TGTGCCAGCAGTTATGCGGGAGGACTGGGAGGTCAGCCTCAGCATTTT. Its protein is CASSYAGGLGGQPQHF.

Only a few counts were recorded for this clonotype. Just one base apart from a much larger clone, this may be a read error. Likely a read error: the CDR3 ends without its conserved phenylalanine or tryptophan. The V call is TRBV15, the J call TRBJ2-2; maybe TRBD1 (5 bases). The germline V gene encodes CDR1 LNHNV and CDR2 YYDKDF (reference sequence). The CDR3 length is 14 residues. V was trimmed by 5 bases and J by 2 bases, leaving 9 bases between them. The CDR3 region has the DNA TGTGCCACCAGCCGCGACAGAAACACCGGGGAGCTGTTTTTG. Translation: CATSRDRNTGELFL.

This clonotype was detected ten times or more. The V gene is TRBV6-5, the J gene TRBJ2-7, with 8 bases identical to TRBD1. Germline V gives CDR1 MNHEY, CDR2 SVGAGI. With 6 bases clipped from V and 2 bases from J, the junction kept 9 bases outside the gene matches. The CDR3 is made up of 15 amino acids. CDR3 in DNA: TGTGCCAGCAGCAAACCAGGGGGCCTGGCCTACGAGCAGTACTTC. This translates into CASSKPGGLAYEQYF.

This clonotype was detected ten times or more. The CDR3 region is CAIRGRPGTDDNYGYTF. DNA for the CDR3: TGTGCCATCAGGGGCCGCCCCGGGACGGACGACAACTATGGCTACACCTTC. V usage is TRBV10-3 and J usage is TRBJ1-2; possible D gene TRBD1, 5 bases. The CDR3 runs 17 residues. Germline V CDR1 and CDR2: ENHRY, SYGVKD. Trimming shortened V by 6 bases and J by 2 bases, and 22 bases separated the two germline ends.

The V call is TRBV27, the J call TRBJ2-2; D might be TRBD1 (5 bases). This CDR3 region has 14 residues. Germline V gene data show CDR1 as MNHEY and CDR2 as SMNVEV (reference sequence). Trimming cost V 6 bases and J 3 bases, with 11 bases left between them. CDR3 DNA: TGTGCCAGCAGGCCACAGGTGTACACCGGGGAGCTGTTTTTT. Translated: CASRPQVYTGELFF.

There are many counts of this clonotype. The V call is TRBV12-3 or TRBV12-4, the J call TRBJ2-7, with 10 bases identical to TRBD1. The V and J ends lost 5 bases and 4 bases, in that order; junction bases with no gene match: 8. The CDR3 covers 15 residues. The CDR3 spells CASSTRDRGRYEQYF. CDR3 coding DNA: TGTGCCAGCAGTACGAGGGACAGGGGACGGTACGAGCAGTACTTC.

The V call is TRBV6-2 or TRBV6-3, the J call TRBJ1-2, with D unclear. The CDR3 is made up of 15 amino acids. CDR1 is MNHEY and CDR2 is SVGEGT in the germline V gene. Trimming took 3 bases from V and 9 from J, leaving 20 bases between them. The CDR3 protein is CASSYFNEDATSYTF. CDR3 nucleotide sequence: TGTGCCAGCAGTTATTTTAATGAGGACGCCACTAGCTACACCTTC.

Many counts were recorded for this clonotype. The rearrangement joins TRBV20-1 to TRBJ1-2, with 8 bases lining up with TRBD1. Per germline, CDR1 DFQATT and CDR2 SNEGSKA (reference sequence). This CDR3 has 16 amino acids. Trimming at V came to 0 bases and at J to 1 base, leaving 7 bases not matched to a gene. The CDR3 reads CSARDDWTGINYGYTF. In DNA, the CDR3 is TGCAGTGCTAGAGACGATTGGACAGGGATTAACTATGGCTACACCTTC.

The chain combines TRBV30 with TRBJ1-1; D not resolved. The CDR3 sequence is 14 residues long. CDR1 and CDR2 (germline): GTSNPN, SVGIG (reference sequence). V was pared by 0 bases and J by 7 bases, with 15 bases between. The CDR3 nucleotides are TGTGCCTGGAGTGTATCGGGGAGGCGAGTTGAAGCTTTCTTT. Protein product: CAWSVSGRRVEAFF.

Many counts were recorded for this clonotype. V usage is TRBV11-2 and J usage is TRBJ1-2, with a weak D call TRBD1 (5 bases). Germline values: CDR1 SGHAT, CDR2 FQNNGV. V lost 10 bases and J lost 0, with 12 bases in between. This CDR3 region has 13 residues. CDR3 residues: CATVGEANYGYTF. CDR3 coding DNA: TGTGCCACTGTAGGGGAAGCTAACTATGGCTACACCTTC.

This clonotype was seen at least ten times. This chain connects TRBV24-1 to TRBJ2-6; TRBD2 might be the D (5 bases). The V gene's germline CDR1 is KGHDR and CDR2 SFDVKD. This CDR3 has 15 residues. Trimming removed 9 bases from V and 0 bases from J, with 11 bases in between. CDR3 sequence: CATEGSYSGANVLTF. Written as DNA, the CDR3 is TGTGCCACCGAGGGCAGCTACTCTGGGGCCAACGTCCTGACTTTC.

This clonotype was found many times. The rearrangement links TRBV7-9 to TRBJ1-2; no firm D call. The V and J ends lost 5 bases and 7 bases respectively, with 17 bases between them. Germline V gene sequence: CDR1 SEHNR, CDR2 FQNEAQ (reference sequence). The CDR3 spans 14 residues. In DNA, the CDR3 is TGTGCCAGCAGCCTAAACACCGGGCCGGGTGGCTACACCTTC. It codes for CASSLNTGPGGYTF.

The chain's CDR3 is CATSDLTANTGELFF. The CDR3 region has the DNA TGTGCCACCAGTGATTTGACAGCGAACACCGGGGAGCTGTTTTTT. The chain is built from TRBV24-1 and TRBJ2-2; D is uncertain. V shed 0 bases and J shed 0 bases, with 4 bases lying between them. There are 15 residues in the CDR3. Germline V gives CDR1 KGHDR, CDR2 SFDVKD.

The chain is built from TRBV28 and TRBJ1-2, with TRBD1 matching 7 bases. CDR1 MDHEN and CDR2 SYDVKM come from the germline V gene. The CDR3 spans 14 residues. With V trimmed by 3 bases and J by 6 bases, 7 bases remained unmatched. As DNA, the CDR3 is TGTGCCAGCAGTTTGAGACAGGGTTATAATGGCTACACCTTC. This gives the protein CASSLRQGYNGYTF.

This clonotype was found many times. The rearrangement uses TRBV19 and TRBJ1-2, with D possibly matching TRBD1 (5 bases). This CDR3 has 14 amino acids. Germline assignment: CDR1 LNHDA and CDR2 SQIVND (reference sequence). Trimming took off 4 bases at V and 4 bases at J, with 13 bases between the two ends. CDR3 DNA sequence: TGTGCCAGTAGTAGGGCAGGGAATTCCTATGGCTACACCTTC. It translates to CASSRAGNSYGYTF.

This clonotype was detected only a few times. This chain uses TRBV19 with TRBJ1-6, with 9 bases aligning to TRBD1. Germline assignment: CDR1 LNHDA and CDR2 SQIVND (reference sequence). The CDR3 contains 14 residues. Unmatched junction bases numbered 8, after V lost 7 bases and J lost 10 bases. The CDR3 loop is CASKQGAVQSPLHF. CDR3 sequence (DNA): TGTGCCAGTAAACAGGGGGCAGTTCAATCACCCCTCCACTTT.

The chain employs TRBV6-1 and TRBJ2-7; TRBD1 agrees at 9 bases. Losses at the gene ends were 6 bases for V and 6 bases for J; bases not matched to a gene: 9. The CDR3 has 14 amino acids. Germline V gene data show CDR1 as MNHNS and CDR2 as SASEGT. The CDR3 spells CASRTGTGQSEQYF. In DNA form, the CDR3 reads TGTGCCAGCAGGACCGGGACAGGGCAATCCGAGCAGTACTTC.

This clonotype was seen many times. The chain combines TRBV20-1 with TRBJ1-2; tentative D call: TRBD1 (5 bases). The CDR3 is 12 residues long. Germline V lookup: CDR1 DFQATT, CDR2 SNEGSKA (reference sequence). Trimming cost V 6 bases and J 4 bases, with 12 bases left between them. CDR3 in DNA: TGCAGTGCAAGACAGTTCCTCTATGGCTACACCTTC. Its protein product is CSARQFLYGYTF.

This clonotype has just a few counts. V usage is TRBV5-1 and J usage is TRBJ1-1, with D hard to call. The CDR3 consists of 13 residues. Germline lookup yields CDR1 SGHRS and CDR2 YFSETQ. The V end was cut by 5 bases, the J end by 3 bases, with 11 bases between. CDR3 bases: TGCGCCAGCAGGAAGGAACCATACACTGAAGCTTTCTTT. It codes for CASRKEPYTEAFF. The whole variable domain, remainder taken from reference TRBV5-1 and TRBJ1-1, is KAGVTQTPRYLIKTRGQQVTLSCSPISGHRSVSWYQQTPGQGLQFLFEYFSETQRNKGNFPGRFSGRQFSNSRSEMNVSTLELGDSALYLCASRKEPYTEAFFGQGTRLTVV.

The chain has TRBV4-1 and TRBJ1-1; no clear D gene. Trimming stripped 7 bases from V and 1 base from J, with 19 bases between. Germline V gene data show CDR1 as MGHRA and CDR2 as YSYEKL. The CDR3 is made up of 16 amino acids. The CDR3 DNA reads TGCGCCAGCAAAGGAATCCCACGGGATGCGAACACTGAAGCTTTCTTT. Residues: CASKGIPRDANTEAFF.